The rows below give T cell receptor beta chains drawn from one sample of a study of blood T cell repertoires in COVID-19. Generated by immunoSEQ multiplex PCR, the TCRdb table keeps only in-frame clones and is missing some. In the table there are tens of thousands of clones, 70% to 90% of which are singletons. Sequenced input: peripheral blood. The receptor source for this set is a woman of 80 years or more with COVID-19, enrolled during active disease. The CDR3 runs from the conserved cysteine through the conserved F or W. A D gene is named only where the DNA matches it firmly. Not all rows give a size; the values are once, few, many and, for expanded clones, a class.

abundance: NA
j_gene: TRBJ2-7
len: 16
d_gene: NA
v_gene: TRBV3-1/TRBV3-2
CDR3aa: CASSRTPGTASYEQYF
CDR3nt: TGTGCCAGCAGCCGGACCCCCGGGACTGCCTCCTACGAGCAGTACTTC

abundance: few
j_gene: TRBJ1-6
len: 14
d_gene: TRBD1
v_gene: TRBV19
CDR3aa: CASRDRGGNSPLHF
CDR3nt: TGTGCCAGTCGGGACAGGGGCGGAAATTCACCCCTCCACTTT

abundance: few
j_gene: TRBJ1-2
len: 15
d_gene: NA
v_gene: TRBV5-8
CDR3aa: CASSVAGADLFGYTF
CDR3nt: TGTGCCAGCAGCGTGGCAGGGGCGGATTTGTTTGGCTACACCTTC

abundance: NA
j_gene: TRBJ1-1
len: 15
d_gene: NA
v_gene: TRBV7-8
CDR3aa: CASRHPGQDIYEAFF
CDR3nt: TGTGCCAGCAGACATCCGGGACAAGACATATATGAAGCTTTCTTT

abundance: once
j_gene: TRBJ1-4
len: 17
d_gene: NA
v_gene: TRBV5-1
CDR3aa: CASSLEAAAATNEKLFF
CDR3nt: TGCGCCAGCAGCTTGGAAGCGGCTGCTGCAACTAATGAAAAACTGTTTTTT

abundance: few
j_gene: TRBJ2-6
len: 13
d_gene: NA
v_gene: TRBV28
CDR3aa: CASSGGGANVLTF
CDR3nt: TGTGCCAGCAGTGGAGGTGGGGCCAACGTCCTGACTTTC

abundance: NA
j_gene: TRBJ2-6
len: 14
d_gene: NA
v_gene: TRBV18
CDR3aa: CASSPLTGANVLTF
CDR3nt: TGTGCCAGCTCACCACTAACTGGGGCCAACGTCCTGACTTTC

abundance: NA
j_gene: TRBJ1-1
len: 14
d_gene: NA
v_gene: TRBV19
CDR3aa: CASSIRTENTEAFF
CDR3nt: TGTGCCAGTAGTATCCGGACAGAGAACACTGAAGCTTTCTTT

abundance: NA
j_gene: TRBJ1-2
len: 12
d_gene: TRBD1
v_gene: TRBV28
CDR3aa: CASRLTGFGYTF
CDR3nt: TGTGCCAGCAGGTTGACAGGGTTTGGCTACACCTTC

abundance: NA
j_gene: TRBJ2-2
len: 14
d_gene: TRBD1
v_gene: TRBV10-3
CDR3aa: CAISKGQGAGELFF
CDR3nt: TGTGCCATCAGTAAAGGACAGGGGGCCGGGGAGCTGTTTTTT

abundance: once
j_gene: TRBJ1-5
len: 14
d_gene: NA
v_gene: TRBV3-1/TRBV3-2
CDR3aa: CASSLASFSQPQHF
CDR3nt: TGTGCCAGCAGCCTGGCTTCCTTCAGTCAGCCCCAGCATTTT

abundance: few
j_gene: TRBJ2-5
len: 16
d_gene: TRBD2
v_gene: TRBV28
CDR3aa: CASSSPTVGRVETQYF
CDR3nt: TGTGCCAGCAGTTCCCCGACCGTGGGGAGGGTAGAGACCCAGTACTTC

abundance: few
j_gene: TRBJ1-2
len: 15
d_gene: NA
v_gene: TRBV9
CDR3aa: CASSVEGAGYSGYTF
CDR3nt: TGTGCCAGCAGCGTAGAAGGGGCAGGGTATTCTGGCTACACCTTC

abundance: NA
j_gene: TRBJ2-3
len: 13
d_gene: NA
v_gene: TRBV4-3
CDR3aa: CASSQGYSDTQYF
CDR3nt: TGCGCCAGCAGCCAAGGATACAGCGATACGCAGTATTTT

abundance: NA
j_gene: TRBJ1-5
len: 14
d_gene: NA
v_gene: TRBV5-1
CDR3aa: CASSLVRLNQPQHF
CDR3nt: TGCGCCAGCAGCTTGGTGCGGCTCAATCAGCCCCAGCATTTT

abundance: once
j_gene: TRBJ2-7
len: 16
d_gene: TRBD1
v_gene: TRBV5-6
CDR3aa: CASSLGTGIEFYEQYF
CDR3nt: TGTGCCAGCAGCTTGGGGACAGGGATAGAATTCTACGAGCAGTACTTC

abundance: NA
j_gene: TRBJ1-2
len: 15
d_gene: TRBD1
v_gene: TRBV4-1
CDR3aa: CASSQGAGGLYGYTF
CDR3nt: TGCGCCAGCAGCCAAGGGGCAGGGGGCCTCTATGGCTACACCTTC

abundance: NA
j_gene: TRBJ1-1
len: 14
d_gene: NA
v_gene: TRBV6-5
CDR3aa: CASAGRRMNTEAFF
CDR3nt: TGTGCCAGCGCAGGGAGGCGCATGAACACTGAAGCTTTCTTT

abundance: NA
j_gene: TRBJ2-7
len: 16
d_gene: NA
v_gene: TRBV2
CDR3aa: CASSEVRGITTYEQYF
CDR3nt: TGTGCCAGCAGTGAAGTCCGGGGGATAACCACCTACGAGCAGTACTTC

abundance: few
j_gene: TRBJ2-7
len: 13
d_gene: NA
v_gene: TRBV11-2
CDR3aa: CASSRRDSYEQYF
CDR3nt: TGTGCCAGCAGCCGACGGGACTCCTACGAGCAGTACTTC

abundance: NA
j_gene: TRBJ2-6
len: 13
d_gene: NA
v_gene: TRBV9
CDR3aa: CASSLPGANVLTF
CDR3nt: TGTGCCAGCAGCCTACCTGGGGCCAACGTCCTGACTTTC

abundance: NA
j_gene: TRBJ2-1
len: 14
d_gene: TRBD1
v_gene: TRBV5-8
CDR3aa: CASSSWTGYNEQFF
CDR3nt: TGTGCCAGCAGCTCGTGGACAGGGTACAATGAGCAGTTCTTC

abundance: NA
j_gene: TRBJ2-7
len: 20
d_gene: TRBD1
v_gene: TRBV2
CDR3aa: CASRTLPGGNRGNPEYEQYF
CDR3nt: TGTGCCAGCAGGACCTTGCCTGGAGGTAACAGGGGAAATCCTGAATACGAGCAGTACTTC

abundance: once
j_gene: TRBJ1-2
len: 14
d_gene: NA
v_gene: TRBV4-2
CDR3aa: CASSQGWGEYGYTF
CDR3nt: TGTGCCAGCAGCCAAGGATGGGGGGAATATGGCTACACCTTC

abundance: NA
j_gene: TRBJ1-3
len: 15
d_gene: TRBD1
v_gene: TRBV6-5
CDR3aa: CASSGQGASGNTIYF
CDR3nt: TGTGCCAGCAGCGGACAGGGGGCCTCTGGAAACACCATATATTTT

abundance: NA
j_gene: TRBJ2-7
len: 15
d_gene: TRBD2
v_gene: TRBV9
CDR3aa: CASSPPGTSFYEQYF
CDR3nt: TGTGCCAGCAGCCCTCCCGGGACTAGTTTCTACGAGCAGTACTTC

abundance: NA
j_gene: TRBJ2-2
len: 17
d_gene: NA
v_gene: TRBV18
CDR3aa: CASSPPHRAANTGELFF
CDR3nt: TGTGCCAGCTCACCCCCACACAGGGCCGCGAACACCGGGGAGCTGTTTTTT

abundance: NA
j_gene: TRBJ2-7
len: 20
d_gene: TRBD2
v_gene: TRBV6-1
CDR3aa: CASSARLPSGGLGRAVEQYF
CDR3nt: TGTGCCAGCAGTGCCCGCCTACCTAGCGGGGGGCTGGGCCGCGCGGTCGAGCAGTACTTC

abundance: NA
j_gene: TRBJ1-4
len: 15
d_gene: NA
v_gene: TRBV7-2
CDR3aa: CASRLGGAHNEKLFF
CDR3nt: TGTGCCAGCAGATTGGGGGGGGCCCATAATGAAAAACTGTTTTTT

abundance: NA
j_gene: TRBJ2-7
len: 14
d_gene: TRBD2
v_gene: TRBV11-2
CDR3aa: CASSLERGTHEQYF
CDR3nt: TGTGCCAGCAGCTTGGAGCGGGGGACCCACGAGCAGTACTTC

abundance: NA
j_gene: TRBJ2-3
len: 15
d_gene: NA
v_gene: TRBV5-1
CDR3aa: CASSLADFSTDTQYF
CDR3nt: TGCGCCAGCAGCTTGGCAGACTTTAGCACAGATACGCAGTATTTT

abundance: NA
j_gene: TRBJ2-5
len: 13
d_gene: NA
v_gene: TRBV3-1/TRBV3-2
CDR3aa: CASSQARLRAQYF
CDR3nt: TGTGCCAGCAGCCAAGCGCGACTCAGGGCCCAGTACTTC

abundance: NA
j_gene: TRBJ2-1
len: 14
d_gene: TRBD2
v_gene: TRBV29-1
CDR3aa: CSVAKLATYNEQFF
CDR3nt: TGCAGCGTTGCAAAACTAGCGACCTACAATGAGCAGTTCTTC

abundance: NA
j_gene: TRBJ2-5
len: 14
d_gene: NA
v_gene: TRBV5-4
CDR3aa: CASSPQSTKETQYF
CDR3nt: TGTGCCAGCAGCCCACAGTCTACCAAAGAGACCCAGTACTTC

abundance: NA
j_gene: TRBJ2-3
len: 17
d_gene: TRBD1
v_gene: TRBV5-1
CDR3aa: CASSLGARTGGANTQYF
CDR3nt: TGCGCCAGCAGCTTGGGCGCCCGGACAGGGGGCGCAAATACGCAGTATTTT

abundance: NA
j_gene: TRBJ2-6
len: 20
d_gene: NA
v_gene: TRBV12-2
CDR3aa: CASRLERRVGRKSGANVLTF
CDR3nt: TGTGCAAGTCGCTTAGAAAGGCGTGTGGGGAGAAAATCTGGGGCCAACGTCCTGACTTTC

abundance: NA
j_gene: TRBJ2-2
len: 15
d_gene: TRBD1
v_gene: TRBV27
CDR3aa: CASSSTGSNTGELFF
CDR3nt: TGTGCCAGCAGTTCGACAGGGTCGAACACCGGGGAGCTGTTTTTT

abundance: NA
j_gene: TRBJ2-1
len: 19
d_gene: NA
v_gene: TRBV21-1
CDR3aa: CASSKGAVGSGRSYNEQFF
CDR3nt: TGTGCCAGCAGCAAAGGGGCCGTTGGGAGCGGGCGTTCCTACAATGAGCAGTTCTTC

abundance: NA
j_gene: TRBJ2-7
len: 16
d_gene: NA
v_gene: TRBV5-4
CDR3aa: CASSQLTGTRPYEQYF
CDR3nt: TGTGCCAGCAGCCAACTGACCGGGACTCGCCCCTACGAGCAGTACTTC

abundance: NA
j_gene: TRBJ2-7
len: 15
d_gene: TRBD1
v_gene: TRBV18
CDR3aa: CASSPRTGQGYEQYF
CDR3nt: TGTGCCAGCTCTCCCCGGACAGGGCAGGGCTACGAGCAGTACTTC

abundance: NA
j_gene: TRBJ2-2
len: 14
d_gene: NA
v_gene: TRBV7-2
CDR3aa: CASSFTRGTGELFF
CDR3nt: TGTGCCAGCAGCTTCACGAGAGGCACCGGGGAGCTGTTTTTT

abundance: NA
j_gene: TRBJ1-2
len: 14
d_gene: NA
v_gene: TRBV11-2
CDR3aa: CASSLTGMNYGYTF
CDR3nt: TGTGCCAGCAGCTTAACAGGGATGAACTATGGCTACACCTTC

abundance: NA
j_gene: TRBJ1-5
len: 15
d_gene: TRBD1
v_gene: TRBV5-5
CDR3aa: CASSSGQINLRPQHF
CDR3nt: TGTGCCAGCAGCTCGGGACAGATCAACCTCCGGCCCCAGCATTTT

abundance: NA
j_gene: TRBJ2-1
len: 13
d_gene: TRBD1
v_gene: TRBV10-2
CDR3aa: CASRRDSYNEQFF
CDR3nt: TGCGCCAGCAGGAGGGACAGTTACAATGAGCAGTTCTTC

abundance: NA
j_gene: TRBJ2-3
len: 16
d_gene: TRBD2
v_gene: TRBV2
CDR3aa: CASRASWDYTTDTQYF
CDR3nt: TGTGCCAGCAGAGCGTCTTGGGACTACACGACAGATACGCAGTATTTT

abundance: NA
j_gene: TRBJ1-2
len: 15
d_gene: NA
v_gene: TRBV27
CDR3aa: CASSTTAGAFDGYTF
CDR3nt: TGTGCCAGCAGTACTACCGCGGGGGCGTTTGATGGCTACACCTTC

abundance: NA
j_gene: TRBJ2-7
len: 16
d_gene: TRBD2
v_gene: TRBV19
CDR3aa: CASSEGLAGGPYEQYF
CDR3nt: TGTGCCAGTAGCGAGGGACTAGCGGGAGGGCCCTACGAGCAGTACTTC

abundance: NA
j_gene: TRBJ2-1
len: 15
d_gene: NA
v_gene: TRBV5-5
CDR3aa: CASSPPSSGWREQFF
CDR3nt: TGTGCCAGCAGCCCCCCGAGTAGCGGTTGGCGGGAGCAGTTCTTC

abundance: NA
j_gene: TRBJ2-3
len: 14
d_gene: TRBD2
v_gene: TRBV5-1
CDR3aa: CASVLAGGTDTQYF
CDR3nt: TGCGCCAGCGTCTTAGCGGGGGGCACAGATACGCAGTATTTT

abundance: NA
j_gene: TRBJ2-5
len: 14
d_gene: NA
v_gene: TRBV3-1/TRBV3-2
CDR3aa: CASSLRDTQETQYF
CDR3nt: TGTGCCAGCAGCCTCCGGGACACCCAAGAGACCCAGTACTTC

abundance: NA
j_gene: TRBJ1-5
len: 14
d_gene: TRBD1
v_gene: TRBV19
CDR3aa: CASTGTAGYRPQHF
CDR3nt: TGTGCCAGTACAGGGACAGCAGGTTATAGGCCCCAGCATTTT

abundance: NA
j_gene: TRBJ2-1
len: 15
d_gene: TRBD2
v_gene: TRBV7-2
CDR3aa: CASSLARPLGGKQFF
CDR3nt: TGTGCCAGCAGCTTAGCTCGGCCTTTGGGAGGGAAGCAGTTCTTC

abundance: NA
j_gene: TRBJ2-7
len: 12
d_gene: NA
v_gene: TRBV2
CDR3aa: CASSGIGGEQYF
CDR3nt: TGTGCCAGCAGTGGAATAGGGGGCGAGCAGTACTTC